The present entry profiles one T cell receptor (beta chain) with its context. This entry belongs to a study of T-cell memory formation after mild COVID-19. TCRdb re-derived calls from the 5' RACE reads in MiXCR, one entry per CDR3 protein. This table holds about 340,000 distinct CDR3 sequences, more than 15% found once. The sequenced material came from PBMCs or a T cell subset sorted from them (not recorded which). This receptor was taken from a man aged 18 to 29 who had mild COVID-19 (a few samples of this study predate the infection). Cell type and time point are not known.

CDR3 loop: CASSGGTGHYGYTF. DNA for the CDR3: TGTGCCAGCAGCGGAGGGACGGGTCACTATGGCTACACCTTC. The J gene is TRBJ1-2, the V gene TRBV7-2, with D possibly matching TRBD1 (5 bases). Trimming cost V 5 bases and J 3 bases, with 13 bases left between them. The CDR3 contains 14 residues. Germline V gene data show CDR1 as SGHTA and CDR2 as FQGNSA. Full variable domain (outside the CDR3, taken from reference TRBV7-2 and TRBJ1-2): GAGVSQSPSNKVTEKGKDVELRCDPISGHTALYWYRQSLGQGLEFLIYFQGNSAPDKSGLPSDRFSAERTGGSVSTLTIQRTQQEDSAVYLCASSGGTGHYGYTFGSGTRLTVV.